One TCR beta chain is described in this entry. Its antigen is currently unknown. The source of the sample is a study of OX40 agonist ivuxolimab in advanced cancers. Across the whole study: Partial responses were achieved by three patients, one with hepatocellular carcinoma and two with cutaneous melanoma.

Whole-study findings and limits: The antigens recognized by the expanded peripheral T cells, that is their antigen specificity, were not determined. At 0.1 to 3.0 mg/kg, clonal expansion of CD4+ and CD8+ blood T cells had occurred by week 6. CD8+ T cells showed, on average, more clonal expansion than CD4+ cells.

Germline CDR1 is SNHLY and CDR2 is FYNNEI. The CDR3 runs to 13 residues. Trimming removed 6 bases at V and 7 bases at J, with 12 bases between. Generated by immunoSEQ multiplex PCR, the TCRdb table keeps only in-frame clones and is missing some. The repertoire has roughly 23,000 clones, 84% of them found once; the top ten carry over 25%. The rearrangement joins TRBV2 to TRBJ2-2; the D gene is possibly TRBD1 (6 bases). Sequencing used CD4+ or CD8+ T cells sorted from blood, obtained in a trial of the OX40 agonist ivuxolimab. This clonotype originated in an adult with an advanced solid tumor such as melanoma, head and neck, liver or kidney cancer. In nucleotides, the CDR3 is TGTGCCAGCAGCTCAGGGGTCGGCGGGGAGCTGTTTTTT. This translates into CASSSGVGGELFF.